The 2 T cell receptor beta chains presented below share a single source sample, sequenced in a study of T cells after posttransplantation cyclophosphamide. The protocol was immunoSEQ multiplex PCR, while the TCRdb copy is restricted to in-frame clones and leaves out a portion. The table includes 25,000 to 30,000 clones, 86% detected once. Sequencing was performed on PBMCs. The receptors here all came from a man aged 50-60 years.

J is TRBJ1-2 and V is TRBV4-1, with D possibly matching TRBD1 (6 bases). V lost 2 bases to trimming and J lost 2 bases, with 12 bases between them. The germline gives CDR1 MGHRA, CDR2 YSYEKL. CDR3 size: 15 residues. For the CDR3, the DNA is TGCGCCAGCAGCCAATTCCCAGGGGTAAACTATGGCTACACCTTC. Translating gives CASSQFPGVNYGYTF.

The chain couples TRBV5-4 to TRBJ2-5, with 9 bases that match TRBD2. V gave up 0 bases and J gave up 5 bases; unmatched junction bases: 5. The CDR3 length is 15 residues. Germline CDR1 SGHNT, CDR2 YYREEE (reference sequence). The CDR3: CASSLASTSGETQYF. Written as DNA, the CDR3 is TGTGCCAGCAGCTTGGCTTCAACTAGCGGGGAGACCCAGTACTTC. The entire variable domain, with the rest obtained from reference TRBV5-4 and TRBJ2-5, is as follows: ETGVTQSPTHLIKTRGQQVTLRCSSQSGHNTVSWYQQALGQGPQFIFQYYREEENGRGNFPPRFSGLQFPNYSSELNVNALELDDSALYLCASSLASTSGETQYFGPGTRLLVL.